One sample yielded the 20 T cell receptor beta chains listed below, sequenced in a study of cytomegalovirus exposure and HLA in healthy donors. The PCR had 60 Vbeta and 13 Jbeta primers. The data were produced by immunoSEQ multiplex PCR, yet TCRdb's version contains in-frame clones alone and is incomplete. The table records approximately 170,000 clones, 68% of them present only once. Sequencing input: PBMCs. Receptors were obtained from a woman aged 18-30 years in good health and CMV-seropositive.

This sequence joins TRBV7-9 and TRBJ1-5; TRBD1 is a possible D gene (6 bases). Trimming left V 5 bases short and J 9 bases short, with 17 bases between. CDR3 length: 14 amino acids. CDR1 SEHNR and CDR2 FQNEAQ come from the germline V gene (reference sequence). The CDR3 sequence: CASSHSGARGPQHF. CDR3 nucleotides: TGTGCCAGCAGCCATTCAGGGGCGAGAGGGCCCCAGCATTTT. Combining the CDR3 with reference TRBV7-9 and TRBJ1-5 gives the whole variable domain DTGVSQNPRHKITKRGQNVTFRCDPISEHNRLYWYRQTLGQGPEFLTYFQNEAQLEKSRLLSDRFSAERPKGSFSTLEIQRTEQGDSAMYLCASSHSGARGPQHFGDGTRLSIL.

This clone was counted once. The chain links TRBV2 to TRBJ2-7; D gene unclear. The germline V gene has CDR1 SNHLY and CDR2 FYNNEI. The CDR3 runs 10 residues. V was shortened by 8 bases and J by 4 bases, with 6 bases between the two germline ends. The CDR3 here is CASVQYEQYF. DNA for the CDR3: TGTGCCAGCGTTCAGTACGAGCAGTACTTC.

This clone turned up a few times. The chain couples TRBV5-4 to TRBJ2-2; tentatively, D is TRBD2 (6 bases). V lost 4 bases and J lost 5, with 15 bases in between. There are 15 residues in the CDR3. Germline CDR1 SGHNT, CDR2 YYREEE (reference sequence). Here the CDR3 reads CASSPEDYYTGELFF. CDR3 DNA sequence: TGTGCCAGCAGCCCTGAGGACTATTATACCGGGGAGCTGTTTTTT.

This clone appeared once. For the CDR3, the DNA is TGTGCCAGCAGTCAGGACCAGCGGGGTACAGATACGCAGTATTTT. Translated, it gives CASSQDQRGTDTQYF. The rearrangement links TRBV6-5 to TRBJ2-3, with 7 bases aligning to TRBD2. Trimming took 5 bases from V and 3 from J; bases not matched to a gene: 8. This CDR3 spans 15 amino acids. The germline gives CDR1 MNHEY, CDR2 SVGAGI.

This chain joins TRBV27 and TRBJ2-1, with D possibly being TRBD2 (7 bases). This CDR3 is built from 15 residues. Germline loops: CDR1 MNHEY, CDR2 SMNVEV (reference sequence). The germline V and J ends were trimmed by 1 base and 7 bases, with 14 bases remaining between them. CDR3 DNA: TGTGCCAGCAGTTTATTCGCGGGGGCGGGGAATGAGCAGTTCTTC. Translation: CASSLFAGAGNEQFF.

This clone was found once. The chain employs TRBV7-2 and TRBJ1-1; no clear D. Germline values: CDR1 SGHTA, CDR2 FQGNSA. Trimming removed 5 bases from V and 0 bases from J, with 10 bases in between. CDR3 length: 14 amino acids. The CDR3 DNA follows: TGTGCCAGCAGCCTCTCCACAGTGAACACTGAAGCTTTCTTT. This gives the protein CASSLSTVNTEAFF.

The sample holds a few counts of this clone. The chain carries TRBV7-2 and TRBJ2-7; the match to TRBD1 covers 9 bases. This CDR3 is built from 14 residues. Trimming at V came to 1 base and at J to 5 bases, leaving 3 bases not matched to a gene. CDR1 is SGHTA and CDR2 is FQGNSA in the germline V gene. The CDR3 nucleotides are TGTGCCAGCAGCTTAGTAGGGACAGGGAACGAGCAGTACTTC. Translating gives CASSLVGTGNEQYF.

The rearrangement links TRBV5-1 to TRBJ2-7, with 7 bases matching TRBD1. The germline V gene has CDR1 SGHRS and CDR2 YFSETQ. The length of the CDR3 is 16 residues. J was trimmed by 0 bases and V by 4 bases; bases with no gene match: 10. CDR3 DNA sequence: TGCGCCAGCAGCCTGGGACAGCCCCTGAGCTCCTACGAGCAGTACTTC. Protein sequence: CASSLGQPLSSYEQYF. Complete variable domain (other parts from reference TRBV5-1 and TRBJ2-7): KAGVTQTPRYLIKTRGQQVTLSCSPISGHRSVSWYQQTPGQGLQFLFEYFSETQRNKGNFPGRFSGRQFSNSRSEMNVSTLELGDSALYLCASSLGQPLSSYEQYFGPGTRLTVT.

The J gene is TRBJ1-6, the V gene TRBV5-1, with 11 bases aligning to TRBD1. The CDR3 consists of 17 residues. J was trimmed by 7 bases and V by 2 bases; bases with no gene match: 8. The germline V gene has CDR1 SGHRS and CDR2 YFSETQ. The chain's CDR3 is CASSFPTGTGGNSPLHF. The CDR3 nucleotides are TGCGCCAGCAGCTTTCCGACCGGGACAGGGGGGAATTCACCCCTCCACTTT.

This chain connects TRBV30 to TRBJ1-5, with 9 positions matching TRBD1. The CDR3 consists of 13 residues. V lost 5 bases and J lost 5; bases outside the gene matches: 4. Germline V lookup: CDR1 GTSNPN, CDR2 SVGIG (reference sequence). The DNA of the CDR3 is TGTGCCTGGGGGGGACAGGGTTATCAGCCCCAGCATTTT. Encoded protein: CAWGGQGYQPQHF.

The rearrangement uses TRBV27 and TRBJ1-3; D unclear. This CDR3 has 15 residues. CDR1 is MNHEY, CDR2 SMNVEV, per germline (reference sequence). The V end lost 3 bases, the J end lost 4 bases, and 13 bases lay between the germline ends. CDR3 sequence: CASSLSGLRGNTIYF. The CDR3 nucleotides read TGTGCCAGCAGTTTGTCCGGCCTGAGGGGAAACACCATATATTTT.

Only a few counts were recorded for this clone. Within the sample, other DNA sequences also encode this same CDR3. This chain uses TRBV5-4 with TRBJ2-7, with D possibly being TRBD2 (6 bases). The CDR3 contains 13 residues. V gave up 0 bases and J gave up 2 bases, with 6 bases separating them. From germline, CDR1 is SGHNT and CDR2 YYREEE (reference sequence). CDR3 sequence reads: CASSLGTTYEQYF. The CDR3 DNA reads as TGTGCCAGCAGCTTGGGGACTACCTACGAGCAGTACTTC.

The chain recombines TRBV25-1 with TRBJ2-3; TRBD2 aligns across 8 bases. The CDR3 consists of 15 residues. Per the germline V gene, CDR1 is MGHDK and CDR2 is SYGVNS. J lost 1 base, V lost 3 bases, and 3 bases had no gene match. The CDR3 protein is CASSDSGAGTDTQYF. For the CDR3, the DNA is TGTGCCAGCAGTGATAGCGGGGCTGGCACAGATACGCAGTATTTT.

Only one count was recorded for this clone. The chain carries TRBV7-3 and TRBJ2-3; 8 bases line up with TRBD2. Trimming at V came to 1 base and at J to 2 bases, leaving 5 bases not matched to a gene. Germline CDR1 SGHTA, CDR2 FQGTGA. The CDR3 loop spans 16 amino acids. The CDR3 is CASSLNQREPTDTQYF. For the CDR3, the DNA is TGTGCCAGCAGCTTAAACCAGCGGGAGCCCACAGATACGCAGTATTTT.

This chain connects TRBV11-1 to TRBJ1-6; no definite D call. Germline CDR1 is SGHAT and CDR2 is FQDESV (reference sequence). The V gene lost 5 bases and the J gene lost 7 bases, with 3 bases spanning the gap. The CDR3 contains 11 residues. In DNA form, the CDR3 reads TGTGCCAGCAGCCAGAATTCACCCCTCCACTTT. Translated, it gives CASSQNSPLHF.

The sample holds a few counts of this clone. The chain employs TRBV6-5 and TRBJ1-1; D gene ambiguous. Germline V gives CDR1 MNHEY, CDR2 SVGAGI. Trimming removed 4 bases from V and 0 bases from J, with 12 bases in between. The CDR3 runs 15 residues. CDR3 sequence reads: CASSFLLSMNTEAFF. The CDR3 bases are TGTGCCAGCAGTTTCCTACTTTCTATGAACACTGAAGCTTTCTTT.

This clone was recorded once. This chain uses TRBV5-1 with TRBJ2-7; TRBD2 is a possible D gene (7 bases). V shed 0 bases and J shed 6 bases, with 13 bases lying between them. The length of the CDR3 is 14 residues. The germline gives CDR1 SGHRS, CDR2 YFSETQ. The CDR3 nucleotides read TGCGCCAGCAGCTTGGGACCAGGGGAGGGCGAGCAGTACTTC. Translated, it gives CASSLGPGEGEQYF.

The chain carries TRBV6-5 and TRBJ2-5; D is possibly TRBD1 (6 bases). The CDR3 spans 15 residues. CDR1 and CDR2 (germline): MNHEY, SVGAGI. Trimming pared 0 bases from V and 5 bases from J, leaving 13 bases between. This CDR3 reads CASSYSDSHGETQYF. The CDR3 DNA reads as TGTGCCAGCAGTTACTCGGACAGTCACGGGGAGACCCAGTACTTC.

The rearrangement joins TRBV6-5 to TRBJ1-1; D gene unclear. The CDR3 sequence is 14 residues long. Germline assignment: CDR1 MNHEY and CDR2 SVGAGI. V lost 4 bases and J 4 bases, leaving 13 bases between the germline ends. The CDR3 DNA follows: TGTGCCAGCAGTTGGAACCCATCGGGCACTGAAGCTTTCTTT. Translating gives CASSWNPSGTEAFF.

The chain is built from TRBV7-3 and TRBJ1-2; 8 bases match TRBD1. J was trimmed by 4 bases and V by 2 bases; bases with no gene match: 6. CDR1 is SGHTA and CDR2 is FQGTGA in the germline V gene. This CDR3 has 15 residues. The CDR3 sequence: CASSLGSGGVYGYTF. In DNA, the CDR3 is TGTGCCAGCAGCTTAGGGTCAGGGGGCGTCTATGGCTACACCTTC.